This is a list of T cell receptor beta chains from one sample in a study of shared T cell receptors in the human thymus. Sequencing used immunoSEQ multiplex PCR; TCRdb keeps in-frame clones, though not all of them. The data show roughly 500,000 clones, about 84% seen once. These same data were also listed under a study on human thymus T cells.

Source material: thymocytes. The receptor set was obtained from a boy under three years old with a congenital heart defect. Each CDR3 is given with its conserved first and last residue. Clone size is not always given. Where it is, it says once, few, many or a class for expanded clones.

CDR3 | size | V | length
CASSPSGMGETQYF | - | TRBV7-6 | 14
CAISVSSQGGNEQFF | - | TRBV10-3 | 15
CASSPSTSGAPYYNEQFF | - | TRBV11-1 | 18
CASSPRGLGYNEQFF | once | TRBV13 | 15
CASSQGWATDYGSYNEQFF | - | TRBV7-3 | 19
CASSESEVMGTEAFF | - | TRBV25-1 | 15
CASSWKTSGRFRFEQFF | - | TRBV5-1 | 17
CASSSGTGIKKTGELFF | few | TRBV13 | 17
CASSLGLAGPPGSGANVLTF | - | TRBV5-1 | 20
CASSYGGEWANYGYTF | - | TRBV6-5 | 16
CASSSSLERSYEQYF | - | TRBV11-2 | 15
CASSLTANTEAFF | - | TRBV6-5 | 13
CASSGRDREDGANVLTF | - | TRBV10-2 | 17
CASSQDSGRGTGSYNEQFF | - | TRBV4-3 | 19
CASSYDGTPSYEQYF | - | TRBV6-1 | 15
CASRPRVAGPPAQYF | - | TRBV25-1 | 15
CASSSGTVTPGPYEQYF | - | TRBV7-9 | 17
CASSFWTSGPSYEQYF | once | TRBV28 | 16
CASSLAGGTASPSPSYTQYF | - | TRBV7-2 | 20
CASIHRGSYEQYF | - | TRBV7-2 | 13
CASSDHRDRAYEQYF | - | TRBV6-1 | 15
CASSPRAGDTDTQYF | - | TRBV7-6 | 15
CASSPDRALGGANVLTF | - | TRBV28 | 17
CASSEGGEDQYF | - | TRBV2 | 12
CASSQAWASGSSNEQFF | - | TRBV5-1 | 17
CASSFVLNATGGYGYTF | - | TRBV7-9 | 17
CASSLAPGDSRNQPQHF | - | TRBV7-2 | 17
CASSLGRGSSYNEQFF | - | TRBV7-9 | 16
CAWSTTPSRTSGSMTDTQYF | once | TRBV30 | 20
CASKSLLGHKGGARETQYF | - | TRBV5-6 | 19
CASSAPQVGTGGFQETQYF | - | TRBV11-3 | 19
CASSFVGAEAFF | - | TRBV5-4 | 12
CASSQCTGGNQPQHF | - | TRBV4-2 | 15
CASGLVQGAFYEQYF | - | TRBV12-5 | 15
CASSRSGRNSYEQYF | - | TRBV7-2 | 15
CASSLVSLRNSYEQYF | - | TRBV7-9 | 16
CASRFQRAEAFF | - | TRBV12-2 | 12
CASSQVQGALQNSPLHF | - | TRBV4-3 | 17
CASSPDSTLQETQYF | - | TRBV7-2 | 15
CASSRTGEDNQPQHF | few | TRBV6-1 | 15
CAWSVSGTSGFTDTQYF | - | TRBV30 | 17
CASSLSMGGQRGQPQHF | - | TRBV27 | 17
CASSPTGTGYGYGYTF | - | TRBV4-2 | 16
CASSTVAGGPERYYEQYF | - | TRBV7-2 | 18
CASSQDYLDYGYTF | - | TRBV4-3 | 14
CASSLDKMNTEAFF | - | TRBV11-2 | 14
CASRTRRSAGYTF | - | TRBV6-1 | 13
CASSLAGISYEQYF | - | TRBV11-3 | 14
CASRRGTGIYNEQFF | - | TRBV7-2 | 15
CASLRDWSSYNEQFF | - | TRBV28 | 15
CATGGSGYTF | - | TRBV7-9 | 10
CASSPSRGRVGYTF | - | TRBV6-8 | 14
CASSESPSGRAGRNEQFF | - | TRBV25-1 | 18